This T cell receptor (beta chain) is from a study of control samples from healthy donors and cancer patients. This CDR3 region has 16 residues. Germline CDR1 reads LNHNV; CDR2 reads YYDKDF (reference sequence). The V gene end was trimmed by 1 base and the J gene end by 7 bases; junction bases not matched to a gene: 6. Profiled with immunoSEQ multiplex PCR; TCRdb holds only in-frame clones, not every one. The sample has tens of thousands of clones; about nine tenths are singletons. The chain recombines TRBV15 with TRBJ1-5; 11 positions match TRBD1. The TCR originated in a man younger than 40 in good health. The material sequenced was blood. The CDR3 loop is CATSRVGTGGRQPQHF. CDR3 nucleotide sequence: TGTGCCACCAGCAGAGTCGGGACAGGGGGAAGACAGCCCCAGCATTTT.